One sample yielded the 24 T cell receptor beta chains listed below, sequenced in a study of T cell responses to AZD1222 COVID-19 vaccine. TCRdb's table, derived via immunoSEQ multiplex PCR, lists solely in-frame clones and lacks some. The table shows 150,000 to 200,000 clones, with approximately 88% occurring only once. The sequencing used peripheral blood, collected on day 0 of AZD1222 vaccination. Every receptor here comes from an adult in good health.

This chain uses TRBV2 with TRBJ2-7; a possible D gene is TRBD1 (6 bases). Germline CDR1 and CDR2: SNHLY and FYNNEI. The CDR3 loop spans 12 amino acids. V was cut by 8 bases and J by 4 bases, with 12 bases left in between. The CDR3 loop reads CASRQAGYEQYV. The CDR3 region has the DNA TGTGCCAGCCGACAGGCTGGGTACGAGCAGTACGTC.

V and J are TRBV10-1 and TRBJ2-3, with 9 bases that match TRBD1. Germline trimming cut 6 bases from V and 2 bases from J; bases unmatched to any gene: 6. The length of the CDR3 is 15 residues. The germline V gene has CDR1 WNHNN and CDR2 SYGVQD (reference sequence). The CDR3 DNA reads TGCGCCAGCAGCGGGTACAGGGGGCTCACAGATACGCAGTATTTT. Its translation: CASSGYRGLTDTQYF.

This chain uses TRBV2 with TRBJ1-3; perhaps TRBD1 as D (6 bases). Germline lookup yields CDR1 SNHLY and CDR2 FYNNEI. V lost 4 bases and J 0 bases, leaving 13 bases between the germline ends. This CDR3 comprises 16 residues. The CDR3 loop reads CASSAQSGDSGNTIYF. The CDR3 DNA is TGTGCCAGCAGTGCCCAGTCAGGGGACTCTGGAAACACCATATATTTT.

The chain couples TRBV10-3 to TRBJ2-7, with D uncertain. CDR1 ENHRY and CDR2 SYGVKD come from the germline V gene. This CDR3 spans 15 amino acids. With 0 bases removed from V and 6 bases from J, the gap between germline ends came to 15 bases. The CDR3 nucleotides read TGTGCCATCAGTGAGTCGTTTCCCTCCCGTCTCGAGCAGTACTTC. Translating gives CAISESFPSRLEQYF.

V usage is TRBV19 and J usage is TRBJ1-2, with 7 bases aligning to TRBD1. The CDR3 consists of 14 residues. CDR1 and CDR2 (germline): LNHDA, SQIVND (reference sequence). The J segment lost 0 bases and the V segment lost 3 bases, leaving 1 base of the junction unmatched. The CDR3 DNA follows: TGTGCCAGTAGTATGGGACAGTCTAACTATGGCTACACCTTC. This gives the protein CASSMGQSNYGYTF.

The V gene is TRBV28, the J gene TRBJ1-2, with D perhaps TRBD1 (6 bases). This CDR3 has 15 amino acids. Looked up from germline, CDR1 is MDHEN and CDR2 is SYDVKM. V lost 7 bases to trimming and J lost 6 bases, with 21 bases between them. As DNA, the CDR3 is TGTGCCAGCACTCCCCCCGGGGGGCGAGTGAATGGCTACACCTTC. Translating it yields CASTPPGGRVNGYTF.

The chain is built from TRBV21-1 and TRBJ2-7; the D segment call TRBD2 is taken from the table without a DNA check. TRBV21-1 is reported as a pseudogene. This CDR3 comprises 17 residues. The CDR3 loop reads CASSPRLAGGLGYEQYF. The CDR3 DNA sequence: TGTGCCAGCAGCCCCCGACTAGCGGGAGGGCTTGGATACGAGCAGTACTTC.

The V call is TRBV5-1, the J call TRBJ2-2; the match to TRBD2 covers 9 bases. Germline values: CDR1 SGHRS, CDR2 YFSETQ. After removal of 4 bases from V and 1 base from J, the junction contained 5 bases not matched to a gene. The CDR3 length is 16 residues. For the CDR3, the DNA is TGCGCCAGCAGCCTCCTAGCGGGACGGAACACCGGGGAGCTGTTTTTT. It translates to CASSLLAGRNTGELFF.

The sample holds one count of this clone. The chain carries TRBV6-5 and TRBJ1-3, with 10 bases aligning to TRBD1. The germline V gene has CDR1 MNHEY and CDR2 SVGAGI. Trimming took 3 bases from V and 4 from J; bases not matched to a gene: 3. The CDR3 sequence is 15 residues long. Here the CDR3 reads CASSYGTGAGNTIYF. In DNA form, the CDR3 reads TGTGCCAGCAGTTATGGGACAGGGGCCGGAAACACCATATATTTT.

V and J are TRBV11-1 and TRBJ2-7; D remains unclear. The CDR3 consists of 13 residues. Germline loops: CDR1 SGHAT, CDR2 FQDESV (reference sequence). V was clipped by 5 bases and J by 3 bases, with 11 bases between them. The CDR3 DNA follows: TGTGCCAGCAGCCCTCGTTCGAGCTACGAGCAGTACGTC. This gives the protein CASSPRSSYEQYV.

CDR3 sequence reads: CASTGVLQGGYTF. CDR3 sequence (DNA): TGTGCCAGCACCGGGGTCCTTCAGGGAGGCTACACCTTC. The chain employs TRBV6-5 and TRBJ1-2; a weak D match, TRBD1 (5 bases). This CDR3 comprises 13 residues. The germline V and J ends were trimmed by 7 bases and 8 bases, with 17 bases remaining between them. Germline V gene sequence: CDR1 MNHEY, CDR2 SVGAGI.

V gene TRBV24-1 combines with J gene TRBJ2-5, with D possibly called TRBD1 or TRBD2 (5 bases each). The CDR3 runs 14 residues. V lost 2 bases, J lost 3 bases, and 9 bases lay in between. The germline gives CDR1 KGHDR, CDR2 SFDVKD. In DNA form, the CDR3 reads TGTGCCACCAGTGATTCCGGGACCAAAGAGACCCAGTACTTC. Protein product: CATSDSGTKETQYF.

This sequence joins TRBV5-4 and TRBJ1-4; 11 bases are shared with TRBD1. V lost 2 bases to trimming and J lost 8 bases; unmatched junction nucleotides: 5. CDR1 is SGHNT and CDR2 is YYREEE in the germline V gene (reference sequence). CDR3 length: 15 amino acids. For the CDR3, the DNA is TGTGCCAGCAGCTTAGACGGGACAGGGGGAGAAAAACTGTTTTTT. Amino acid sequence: CASSLDGTGGEKLFF.

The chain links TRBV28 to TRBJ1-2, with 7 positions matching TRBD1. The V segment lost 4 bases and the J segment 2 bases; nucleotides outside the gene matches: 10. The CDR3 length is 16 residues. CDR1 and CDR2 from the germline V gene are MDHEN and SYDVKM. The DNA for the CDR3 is TGTGCCAGCAGTTCAACCCTATCGGGACAGAACTATGGCTACACCTTC. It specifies CASSSTLSGQNYGYTF.

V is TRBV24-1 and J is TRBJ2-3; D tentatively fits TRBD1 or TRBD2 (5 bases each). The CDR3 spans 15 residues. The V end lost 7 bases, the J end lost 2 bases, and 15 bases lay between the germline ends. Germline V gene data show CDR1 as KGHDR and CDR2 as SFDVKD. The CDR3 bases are TGTGCCACCAGCCCCCGGGACGGCCACACAGATACGCAGTATTTT. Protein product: CATSPRDGHTDTQYF.

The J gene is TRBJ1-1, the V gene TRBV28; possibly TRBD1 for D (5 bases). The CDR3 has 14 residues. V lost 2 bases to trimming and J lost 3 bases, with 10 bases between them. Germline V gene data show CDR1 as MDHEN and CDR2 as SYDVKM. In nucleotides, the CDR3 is TGTGCCAGCAGTTTAATGGGGACTCACACTGAAGCTTTCTTT. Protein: CASSLMGTHTEAFF.

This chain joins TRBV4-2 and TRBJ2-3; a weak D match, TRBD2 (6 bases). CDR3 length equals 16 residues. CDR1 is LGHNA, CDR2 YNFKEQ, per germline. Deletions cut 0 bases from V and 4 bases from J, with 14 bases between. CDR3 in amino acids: CASSQEFGGVADTQYF. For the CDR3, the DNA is TGTGCCAGCAGCCAAGAATTCGGGGGAGTAGCAGATACGCAGTATTTT.

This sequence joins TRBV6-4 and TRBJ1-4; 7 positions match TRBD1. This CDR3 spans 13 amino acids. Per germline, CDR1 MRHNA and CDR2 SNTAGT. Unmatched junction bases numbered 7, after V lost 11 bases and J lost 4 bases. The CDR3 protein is CAPRGRINEKLFF. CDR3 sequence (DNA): TGTGCCCCCAGGGGGAGGATTAATGAAAAACTGTTTTTT.

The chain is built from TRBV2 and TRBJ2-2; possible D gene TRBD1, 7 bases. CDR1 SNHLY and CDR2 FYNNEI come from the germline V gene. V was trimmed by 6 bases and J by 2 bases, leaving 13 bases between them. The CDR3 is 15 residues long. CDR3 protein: CASRAGQLNTGELFF. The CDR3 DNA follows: TGTGCCAGCAGGGCGGGACAGCTAAACACCGGGGAGCTGTTTTTT.

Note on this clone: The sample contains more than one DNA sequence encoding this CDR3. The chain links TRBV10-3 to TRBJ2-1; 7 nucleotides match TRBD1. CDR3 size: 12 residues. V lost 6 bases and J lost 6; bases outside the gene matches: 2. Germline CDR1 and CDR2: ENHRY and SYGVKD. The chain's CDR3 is CAISPGGNEQFF. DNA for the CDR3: TGTGCCATCAGCCCAGGGGGCAATGAGCAGTTCTTC.

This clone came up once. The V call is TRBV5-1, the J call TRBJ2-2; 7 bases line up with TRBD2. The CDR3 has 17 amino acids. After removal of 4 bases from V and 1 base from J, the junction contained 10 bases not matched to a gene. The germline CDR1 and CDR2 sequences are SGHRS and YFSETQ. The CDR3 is CASSAYGRGGNTGELFF. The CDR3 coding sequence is TGCGCCAGCAGCGCTTACGGGCGCGGGGGGAACACCGGGGAGCTGTTTTTT.

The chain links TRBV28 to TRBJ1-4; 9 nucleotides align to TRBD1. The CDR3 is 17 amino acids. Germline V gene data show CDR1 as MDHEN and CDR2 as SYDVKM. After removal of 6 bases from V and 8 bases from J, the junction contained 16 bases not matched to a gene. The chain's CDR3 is CASRKSLWTGEEEKLFF. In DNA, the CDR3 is TGTGCCAGCAGGAAATCCCTTTGGACAGGGGAAGAGGAAAAACTGTTTTTT.

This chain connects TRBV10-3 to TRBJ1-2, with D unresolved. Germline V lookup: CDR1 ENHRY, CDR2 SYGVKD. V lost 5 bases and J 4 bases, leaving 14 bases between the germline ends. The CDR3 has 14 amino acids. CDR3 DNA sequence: TGTGCCATCAGTCAGACCGACGCTTCCTATGGCTACACCTTC. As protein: CAISQTDASYGYTF.

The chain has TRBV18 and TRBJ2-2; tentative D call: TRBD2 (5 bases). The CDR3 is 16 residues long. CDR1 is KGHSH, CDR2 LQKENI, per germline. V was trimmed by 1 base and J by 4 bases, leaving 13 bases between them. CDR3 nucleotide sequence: TGTGCCAGCTCACCACGAGAGGGCATAGTCACCGGGGAGCTGTTTTTT. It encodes CASSPREGIVTGELFF. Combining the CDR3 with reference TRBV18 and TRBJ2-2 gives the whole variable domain NAGVMQNPRHLVRRRGQEARLRCSPMKGHSHVYWYRQLPEEGLKFMVYLQKENIIDESGMPKERFSAEFPKEGPSILRIQQVVRGDSAAYFCASSPREGIVTGELFFGEGSRLTVL.